This T cell receptor beta chain was identified in a study of cytomegalovirus exposure and HLA in healthy donors. Findings and caveats of the study: A few CMV-associated chains were confirmed in vitro to be specific for CMV antigens. Generally TCR sequences proved uncommon, though certain public TCRs appeared in numerous donors.

Germline trimming cut 5 bases from V and 2 bases from J; bases unmatched to any gene: 11. The CDR3 loop spans 16 amino acids. The germline gives CDR1 SGHAT, CDR2 FQNNGV. A word on this clone: The antigen remains undetermined.

Method: immunoSEQ multiplex PCR; TCRdb's copy keeps in-frame clones and lacks some. The profile shows 59,000 or so clones, 89% of them singletons. The chain recombines TRBV11-2 with TRBJ1-2; 7 bases match TRBD1. The receptor was isolated from a woman aged 18-35 years in good health and CMV-seronegative. Specimen: PBMCs. The CDR3 nucleotides are TGTGCCAGCAGCCCCCGACGACAGGGTGGGAACTATGGCTACACCTTC. Translated: CASSPRRQGGNYGYTF.